The 21 T cell receptor beta chains below were found in one sample sequenced in a study of CD8 T cells in ankylosing spondylitis. MiXCR, applied by TCRdb to the 5' RACE reads, yields one record per CDR3 protein. This table has about 220,000 distinct CDR3 sequences, 10% appearing once. Sequencing used blood, either unsorted or a sorted T cell fraction (not recorded which). The receptors originated from a male donor with ankylosing spondylitis or in good health (not recorded which).

The V gene is TRBV5-8, the J gene TRBJ2-7; D may be TRBD2 (6 bases). CDR1 and CDR2 (germline): SGHTS, YDEGEE. With 1 base removed from V and 3 bases from J, the gap between germline ends came to 14 bases. This CDR3 has 15 amino acids. This chain's CDR3 is CASSLPGGKSYEQYF. CDR3 bases: TGTGCCAGCAGCTTGCCCGGCGGGAAAAGCTACGAGCAGTACTTC.

Concerning this clonotype itself: With a much larger clone just one base away, this may be a read error. The rearrangement links TRBV20-1 to TRBJ2-3, with 9 bases that match TRBD2. Looked up from germline, CDR1 is DFQATT and CDR2 is SNEGSKA (reference sequence). The CDR3 runs to 17 residues. CDR3: CCARDSGGQSAVDTQYF. The CDR3 DNA sequence: TGCTGTGCTAGAGATAGCGGGGGCCAGTCGGCGGTAGATACGCAGTATTTT.

The sample holds a few counts of this clonotype. Being one base from a much bigger clone, this may be a read error. This chain uses TRBV20-1 with TRBJ2-7; D may be TRBD2 (6 bases). Germline CDR1 reads DFQATT; CDR2 reads SNEGSKA (reference sequence). This CDR3 has 17 residues. The CDR3, as DNA: TGCTGTGCTAGGGACTCTAATGGCAGGGTAGGTGCGGACGAGCAGTACTTC. This gives the protein CCARDSNGRVGADEQYF.

This clonotype was seen at least ten times. This chain links TRBV12-3 or TRBV12-4 with TRBJ2-5, with TRBD2 matching 8 bases. This CDR3 spans 16 amino acids. Unmatched junction bases numbered 5, after V lost 2 bases and J lost 0 bases. For the CDR3, the DNA is TGTGCCAGCAGTTTATATCCAGCGGGGGACCAAGAGACCCAGTACTTC. Translation gives CASSLYPAGDQETQYF.

At least ten counts were recorded for this clonotype. This sequence joins TRBV28 and TRBJ2-4, with D possibly TRBD2 on 5 matching bases. V was cut by 4 bases and J by 3 bases, with 13 bases left in between. From germline, CDR1 is MDHEN and CDR2 SYDVKM. The CDR3 contains 15 residues. CDR3 amino acids: CASSSLSGGKNIQYF. In DNA form, the CDR3 reads TGTGCCAGCAGTTCCCTAAGCGGTGGCAAAAACATTCAGTACTTC.

This clonotype was seen many times. The chain employs TRBV12-3 or TRBV12-4 and TRBJ1-5; no clear D gene. The CDR3 loop spans 13 amino acids. Deletions cut 4 bases from V and 9 bases from J, with 13 bases between. The chain's CDR3 is CASSYPPGWPQHF. CDR3 nucleotides: TGTGCCAGCAGTTACCCCCCCGGGTGGCCCCAGCATTTT.

Many counts were recorded for this clonotype. The chain employs TRBV4-2 and TRBJ1-1; the D is unclear. The CDR3 sequence is 15 residues long. Germline assignment: CDR1 LGHNA and CDR2 YNFKEQ. Trimming shortened V by 0 bases and J by 1 base, and 9 bases separated the two germline ends. The CDR3 DNA is TGTGCCAGCAGCCAAGATCGAGGCCCGAACACTGAAGCTTTCTTT. It yields the protein CASSQDRGPNTEAFF.

This clonotype is a singleton in its sample. A clone one base away is much larger, so this may be a read error. This chain uses TRBV7-2 with TRBJ1-5; D uncertain. Germline V gene data show CDR1 as SGHTA and CDR2 as FQGNSA. The CDR3 spans 16 residues. Trimming removed 5 bases from V and 6 bases from J, with 20 bases in between. DNA of the CDR3: TGTGCCAGCAGCGCGAGCGTGAGAGGGTATGGTCAGCCCCAGCATTTT. This translates into CASSASVRGYGQPQHF.

As concerns this clonotype: A read error may be the cause here, since a much bigger clone is one base away. The CDR3 protein is CASSPTDCNEQFF. The CDR3 nucleotides read TGTGCCAGCAGCCCTACCGACTGCAATGAGCAGTTCTTC. This rearrangement joins TRBV3-1 to TRBJ2-1; no clear D gene. Germline loops: CDR1 LGHDT, CDR2 YNNKEL (reference sequence). The CDR3 contains 13 residues. Trimming took off 4 bases at V and 6 bases at J, with 10 bases between the two ends.

The V call is TRBV30, the J call TRBJ1-2; D perhaps matches TRBD1 (6 bases). Trimming removed 3 bases from V and 8 bases from J, with 16 bases in between. Germline V gene data show CDR1 as GTSNPN and CDR2 as SVGIG (reference sequence). The CDR3 length is 13 residues. The CDR3 DNA reads as TGTGCCTGGAGCCTACAGGGCTCAGCAGGCTACACCTTC. This translates into CAWSLQGSAGYTF.

The chain joins TRBV7-9 to TRBJ2-1, with 7 positions matching TRBD1. Germline V gene lookup returns CDR1 SEHNR and CDR2 FQNEAQ (reference sequence). CDR3 length: 15 residues. The V and J ends lost 6 bases and 8 bases, in that order; junction bases with no gene match: 13. In DNA, the CDR3 is TGTGCCAGCAGGCCCGGGACAGCTATATTCCATGAGCAGTTCTTC. Translating it yields CASRPGTAIFHEQFF.

In this sample, this clonotype turned up many times. The gene calls are TRBV28 and TRBJ1-6, with 7 bases aligning to TRBD1. The V gene end was trimmed by 5 bases and the J gene end by 8 bases; junction bases not matched to a gene: 6. The CDR3 is 14 amino acids. Germline V gene sequence: CDR1 MDHEN, CDR2 SYDVKM. As DNA, the CDR3 is TGTGCCAGCAGTCTGGACAGGCCCTATTCACCCCTCCACTTT. This codes for CASSLDRPYSPLHF.

This clonotype occurred many times. The gene calls are TRBV20-1 and TRBJ1-1; D is uncertain. Germline CDR1 DFQATT, CDR2 SNEGSKA (reference sequence). The ends were cut back, 0 bases at V and 1 base at J, with 6 bases in the middle. The CDR3 length is 13 residues. The CDR3 sequence is CSARESANTEAFF. Written as DNA, the CDR3 is TGCAGTGCTAGAGAATCCGCGAACACTGAAGCTTTCTTT.

This clonotype has at least ten counts. This sequence joins TRBV28 and TRBJ2-3; no clear D. The CDR3 loop spans 17 amino acids. Between the trimmed V and J ends, which lost 4 bases and 6 bases, there was a span of 23 bases. CDR1 and CDR2 from the germline V gene are MDHEN and SYDVKM. The CDR3 DNA is TGTGCCAGCAGTTCCCCCGTTGGGTACGTAGGATATGATACGCAGTATTTT. It specifies CASSSPVGYVGYDTQYF.

The CDR3 nucleotides read TGTGCCACCGCAGAGGGCCTTGCGGGGGAGAGTAAGCAGTTCTTC. Its protein product is CATAEGLAGESKQFF. J is TRBJ2-1 and V is TRBV6-2 or TRBV6-3, with 7 bases identical to TRBD2. J was trimmed by 11 bases and V by 10 bases; bases with no gene match: 20. This CDR3 is 15 amino acids long. Looked up from germline, CDR1 is MNHEY and CDR2 is SVGEGT.

About this clonotype itself: One base away lies a much larger clone, so this may be a sequencing read error. The gene calls are TRBV12-3 or TRBV12-4 and TRBJ2-2; maybe TRBD1 (7 bases). CDR3 length equals 15 residues. The CDR3 DNA sequence: TGTGCCAGCAGCCGGGGACAGATAGAAACCGGGGGGCTGTTTTTT. Protein: CASSRGQIETGGLFF.

The rearrangement uses TRBV5-4 and TRBJ2-1; D gene unclear. CDR1 is SGHNT and CDR2 is YYREEE in the germline V gene (reference sequence). V dropped 0 bases and J dropped 10 bases, with 11 bases sitting between them. This CDR3 region has 13 residues. Here the CDR3 DNA reads TGTGCCAGCAGCTTGGAGCCCACAAGCGAGCAGTTCTTC. Translating it yields CASSLEPTSEQFF.

A remark on this clonotype: Mismatch with germline at one junction end may stem from a read error. V usage is TRBV3-1 and J usage is TRBJ1-6; weak D call: TRBD1 (6 bases). This CDR3 spans 14 amino acids. Germline-derived CDR1 and CDR2 are LGHDT and YNNKEL (reference sequence). CDR3 DNA sequence: TGTGCCAGCTGTCAAGATATAAGGGACACCCAACCGAACTTT. It is translated as CASCQDIRDTQPNF.

A note on this clonotype: A much larger clone differs from this one at a single base, so this may be a read error. This rearrangement joins TRBV5-5 to TRBJ1-1, with no clear D. CDR3 size: 14 residues. Germline CDR1 reads SGHKS; CDR2 reads YYEKEE (reference sequence). Trimming took 1 base from V and 1 from J, leaving 8 bases between them. The chain's CDR3 is CASSLFMGNTEAFF. The DNA for the CDR3 is TGTGCCAGCAGCTTGTTTATGGGGAACACTGAAGCTTTCTTT.

The table lists this clonotype with a few counts. V usage is TRBV6-5 and J usage is TRBJ2-2; D is perhaps TRBD1 (5 bases). The germline CDR1 and CDR2 sequences are MNHEY and SVGAGI. The CDR3 is made up of 17 amino acids. Trimming stripped 1 base from V and 0 bases from J, with 12 bases between. CDR3 region: CASSYLGRGPNTGELFF. The CDR3 DNA reads TGTGCCAGCAGTTACTTGGGGCGAGGCCCGAACACCGGGGAGCTGTTTTTT.

The table lists this clonotype with many counts. This chain links TRBV3-1 with TRBJ2-5, with D possibly TRBD2 on 6 matching bases. Trimming stripped 2 bases from V and 4 bases from J, with 14 bases between. The CDR3 is 15 amino acids. The V gene's germline CDR1 is LGHDT and CDR2 YNNKEL (reference sequence). The CDR3 spells CASSQFPASAETQYF. CDR3 in DNA: TGTGCCAGCAGCCAATTCCCGGCTAGCGCAGAGACCCAGTACTTC.